A single sample gave rise to the 12 T cell receptor beta chains below, sequenced in a study of cytomegalovirus exposure and HLA in healthy donors. Both 60 Vbeta primers and 13 Jbeta primers went into the PCR. Repertoires were generated with immunoSEQ multiplex PCR, while TCRdb's copy carries only in-frame clones and drops some. The sample contains roughly 100,000 clones, roughly 79% of which appear only once. Sample: PBMCs. These receptors all come from a middle-aged man in good health and CMV-seronegative.

The genes are TRBV5-8 and TRBJ2-3; perhaps TRBD2 as D (6 bases). Germline CDR1 SGHTS, CDR2 YDEGEE. The V end was cut by 1 base, the J end by 3 bases, with 9 bases between. The CDR3 is 14 residues long. The CDR3 region has the DNA TGTGCCAGCAGCTTGAAGGCGGGGACAGATACGCAGTATTTT. Translation: CASSLKAGTDTQYF.

The chain carries TRBV27 and TRBJ2-3; no clear D gene. Germline V gene data show CDR1 as MNHEY and CDR2 as SMNVEV (reference sequence). Trimming removed 3 bases from V and 3 bases from J, with 4 bases in between. The CDR3 spans 12 residues. The CDR3 DNA reads as TGTGCCAGCAGTTTTATTACAGATACGCAGTATTTT. Protein: CASSFITDTQYF.

The rearrangement joins TRBV7-2 to TRBJ2-7, with 11 bases aligning to TRBD1. The CDR3 covers 15 residues. Germline V gene data show CDR1 as SGHTA and CDR2 as FQGNSA. Trimming removed 3 bases from V and 4 bases from J; junction bases left unmatched: 5. CDR3 sequence reads: CASSFSGTGGYEQYF. For the CDR3, the DNA is TGTGCCAGCAGCTTTTCCGGGACAGGGGGTTACGAGCAGTACTTC. Using reference TRBV7-2 and TRBJ2-7 for the parts outside the CDR3, the full variable domain is GAGVSQSPSNKVTEKGKDVELRCDPISGHTALYWYRQSLGQGLEFLIYFQGNSAPDKSGLPSDRFSAERTGGSVSTLTIQRTQQEDSAVYLCASSFSGTGGYEQYFGPGTRLTVT.

Turning to this clone: Distinct nucleotide sequences in the sample also encode this CDR3. The rearrangement joins TRBV28 to TRBJ1-3; maybe TRBD1 (5 bases). CDR1 and CDR2 from the germline V gene are MDHEN and SYDVKM. There are 14 residues in the CDR3. V was pared by 3 bases and J by 0 bases, with 6 bases between. CDR3 in DNA: TGTGCCAGCAGTTTGGGGGGCTCTGGAAACACCATATATTTT. Translated: CASSLGGSGNTIYF.

Worth noting for this clone: Other DNA sequences in this sample translate to the same CDR3. The chain combines TRBV28 with TRBJ2-7; a weak D match, TRBD2 (6 bases). Trimming cost V 3 bases and J 4 bases, with 7 bases left between them. Germline V gives CDR1 MDHEN, CDR2 SYDVKM. The CDR3 covers 12 residues. The CDR3 loop reads CASSLAGYEQYF. CDR3 in DNA: TGTGCCAGCAGTTTGGCGGGGTACGAGCAGTACTTC.

The rearrangement joins TRBV6-5 to TRBJ1-1, with TRBD1 identical over 8 bases. After removal of 6 bases from V and 0 bases from J, the junction contained 6 bases not matched to a gene. CDR1 and CDR2 from the germline V gene are MNHEY and SVGAGI. The CDR3 spans 15 residues. The CDR3 region is CASRGQDGMNTEAFF. The CDR3 DNA follows: TGTGCCAGCAGGGGACAGGATGGGATGAACACTGAAGCTTTCTTT.

The chain combines TRBV4-2 with TRBJ1-5; TRBD1 aligns across 9 bases. Per the germline V gene, CDR1 is LGHNA and CDR2 is YNFKEQ. Trimming removed 4 bases from V and 3 bases from J; junction bases left unmatched: 10. The length of the CDR3 is 17 residues. The CDR3 coding sequence is TGTGCCAGCAGCCCCTATAAGGGACAGGGCTACAATCAGCCCCAGCATTTT. Amino acids: CASSPYKGQGYNQPQHF.

The chain employs TRBV28 and TRBJ2-1; the match to TRBD2 covers 8 bases. Germline trimming cut 7 bases from V and 2 bases from J; bases unmatched to any gene: 4. Germline V gene lookup returns CDR1 MDHEN and CDR2 SYDVKM. This CDR3 is built from 14 residues. CDR3 amino acids: CASIPGGTYNEQFF. The CDR3 coding sequence is TGTGCCAGCATACCGGGGGGGACCTACAATGAGCAGTTCTTC.

This clone was found a few times. The chain has TRBV4-1 and TRBJ1-2, with 9 bases that match TRBD1. The V gene end was trimmed by 6 bases and the J gene end by 0 bases; junction bases not matched to a gene: 2. CDR1 and CDR2 (germline): MGHRA, YSYEKL. This CDR3 is built from 14 residues. CDR3 in DNA: TGCGCCAGCAGGGGGACAGGGACTAACTATGGCTACACCTTC. It is translated as CASRGTGTNYGYTF.

The CDR3, as DNA: TGTGCCAGCAGCTTACGTGGGCCTCCCTACGAGCAGTACTTC. It yields the protein CASSLRGPPYEQYF. The chain couples TRBV13 to TRBJ2-7; D gene ambiguous. This CDR3 comprises 14 residues. Deletions cut 2 bases from V and 2 bases from J, with 10 bases between. Germline CDR1 reads PRHDT; CDR2 reads FYEKMQ (reference sequence).

V gene TRBV4-2 combines with J gene TRBJ2-3, with TRBD2 as a possible D gene (6 bases). V gave up 7 bases and J gave up 0 bases, with 14 bases separating them. The CDR3 spans 15 residues. Germline CDR1 is LGHNA and CDR2 is YNFKEQ. CDR3 residues: CASTQGLPSTDTQYF. The CDR3 DNA reads TGTGCCAGCACCCAGGGACTCCCTAGCACAGATACGCAGTATTTT.

The chain links TRBV7-2 to TRBJ1-5; D is unclear. Trimming removed 6 bases at V and 3 bases at J, with 12 bases between. Germline V lookup: CDR1 SGHTA, CDR2 FQGNSA. There are 14 residues in the CDR3. The CDR3 loop is CASRLQASNQPQHF. The CDR3 DNA reads as TGTGCCAGCAGACTCCAGGCCTCCAATCAGCCCCAGCATTTT.